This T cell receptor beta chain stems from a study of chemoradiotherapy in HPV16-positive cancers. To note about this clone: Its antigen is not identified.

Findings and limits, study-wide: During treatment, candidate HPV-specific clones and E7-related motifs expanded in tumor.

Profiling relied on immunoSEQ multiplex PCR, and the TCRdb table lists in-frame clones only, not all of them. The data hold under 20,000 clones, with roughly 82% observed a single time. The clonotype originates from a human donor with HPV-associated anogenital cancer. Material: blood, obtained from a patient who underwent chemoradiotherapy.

The CDR3 region is CASSLVGTSGHNEQFF. The CDR3 DNA reads as TGTGCCAGCAGCTTGGTAGGGACTAGCGGACACAATGAGCAGTTCTTC. The chain joins TRBV5-6 to TRBJ2-1; TRBD2 matches at 11 bases. Trimming cost V 0 bases and J 5 bases; bases outside gene matches: 4. The CDR3 sequence is 16 residues long. Germline CDR1 is SGHDT and CDR2 is YYEEEE. Variable domain in full (rest from reference TRBV5-6 and TRBJ2-1): DAGVTQSPTHLIKTRGQQVTLRCSPKSGHDTVSWYQQALGQGPQFIFQYYEEEERQRGNFPDRFSGHQFPNYSSELNVNALLLGDSALYLCASSLVGTSGHNEQFFGPGTRLTVL.